This T cell receptor beta chain was captured by sequencing in a study of T cell responses to AZD1222 COVID-19 vaccine. Trimming left V 4 bases short and J 3 bases short, with 16 bases between. This CDR3 is 15 amino acids long. Germline V gives CDR1 MDHEN, CDR2 SYDVKM. Findings of the study overall: Mostly white British, mostly female donors; authors suggested clonal diversity may be underestimated.

This clone appeared once. Its antigen is currently unknown. Assay: immunoSEQ multiplex PCR; the TCRdb copy retains only in-frame clones and omits some. The table includes more than 100,000 clones, roughly nine tenths detected once. V usage is TRBV28 and J usage is TRBJ2-7; D is perhaps TRBD1 (6 bases). The sample here was peripheral blood, taken on day 0 of AZD1222 vaccination. The clonotype originates from an adult in good health. As DNA, the CDR3 is TGTGCCAGCAGTTCGGTACAGGGAGTTCTCTACGAGCAGTACTTC. The encoded protein is CASSSVQGVLYEQYF. Full variable domain (missing parts from reference TRBV28 and TRBJ2-7): DVKVTQSSRYLVKRTGEKVFLECVQDMDHENMFWYRQDPGLGLRLIYFSYDVKMKEKGDIPEGYSVSREKKERFSLILESASTNQTSMYLCASSSVQGVLYEQYFGPGTRLTVT.